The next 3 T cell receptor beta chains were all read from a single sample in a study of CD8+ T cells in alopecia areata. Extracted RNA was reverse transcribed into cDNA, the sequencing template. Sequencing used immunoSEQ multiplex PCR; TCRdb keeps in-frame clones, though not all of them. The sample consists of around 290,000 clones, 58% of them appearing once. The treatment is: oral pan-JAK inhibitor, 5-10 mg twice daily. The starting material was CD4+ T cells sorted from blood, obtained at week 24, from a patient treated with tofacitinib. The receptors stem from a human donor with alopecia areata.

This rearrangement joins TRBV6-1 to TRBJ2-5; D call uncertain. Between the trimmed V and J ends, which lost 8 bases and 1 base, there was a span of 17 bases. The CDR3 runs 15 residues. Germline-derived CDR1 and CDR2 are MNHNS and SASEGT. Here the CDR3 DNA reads TGTGCCAGCTCCAACTTCGGCCGGAGCCAAGAGACCCAGTACTTC. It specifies CASSNFGRSQETQYF.

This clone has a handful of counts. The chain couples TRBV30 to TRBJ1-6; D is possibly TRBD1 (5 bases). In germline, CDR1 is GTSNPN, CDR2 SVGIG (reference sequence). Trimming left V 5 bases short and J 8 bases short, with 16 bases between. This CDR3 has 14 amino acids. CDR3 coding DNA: TGTGCCTGGGCCTCAGGAAGCAGGGATTCACCCCTCCACTTT. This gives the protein CAWASGSRDSPLHF.

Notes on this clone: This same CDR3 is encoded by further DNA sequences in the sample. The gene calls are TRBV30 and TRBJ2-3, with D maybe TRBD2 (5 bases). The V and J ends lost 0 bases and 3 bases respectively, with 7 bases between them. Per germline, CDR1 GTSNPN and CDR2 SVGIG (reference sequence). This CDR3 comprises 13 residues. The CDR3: CAWSVSGTDTQYF. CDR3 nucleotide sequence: TGTGCCTGGAGTGTATCGGGGACAGATACGCAGTATTTT.